This T cell receptor (beta chain) is from a study of blood T cell repertoires in COVID-19. Study background: Researchers got acute and convalescent COVID-19 samples from the United States, Italy and Spain. PBMCs, B-cell-depleted T cells, or T cells were the source of the cDNA or gDNA that made up the material.

The authors' processing: Counts of nucleated cells, estimated from reference gene primer amplification, were obtained. TCRdb's copy holds only in-frame clones and misses some; the assay was immunoSEQ multiplex PCR. The DNA was the basis for D and trimming; V, J and clone size are from that table. The top ten clones hold approximately 5.6% of a sample with approximately 100,000 clones, roughly nine tenths of them seen once. The CDR3 runs 15 residues. Looked up from germline, CDR1 is SGHRS and CDR2 is YFSETQ. Trimming took 2 bases from V and 3 from J, leaving 14 bases between them. The sequencing sample was made of peripheral blood. The source of this sequence is a human donor in a cohort sampled during active COVID-19. This chain uses TRBV5-1 with TRBJ1-2, with a tentative D call TRBD1 (5 bases). DNA of the CDR3: TGCGCCAGCAGCTTCCTGCGCCCACAGGACTATGGCTACACCTTC. Encoded protein: CASSFLRPQDYGYTF.